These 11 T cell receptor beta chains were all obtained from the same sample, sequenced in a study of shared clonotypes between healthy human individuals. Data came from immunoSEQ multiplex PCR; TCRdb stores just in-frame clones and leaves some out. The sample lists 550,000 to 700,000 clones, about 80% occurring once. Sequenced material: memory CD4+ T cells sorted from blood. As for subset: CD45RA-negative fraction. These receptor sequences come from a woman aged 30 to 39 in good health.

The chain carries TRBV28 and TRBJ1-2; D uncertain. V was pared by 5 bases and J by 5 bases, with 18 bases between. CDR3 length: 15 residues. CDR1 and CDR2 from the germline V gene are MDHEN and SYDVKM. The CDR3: CASSPGEGLWYGYTF. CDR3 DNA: TGTGCCAGCAGTCCCGGGGAGGGCTTATGGTATGGCTACACCTTC.

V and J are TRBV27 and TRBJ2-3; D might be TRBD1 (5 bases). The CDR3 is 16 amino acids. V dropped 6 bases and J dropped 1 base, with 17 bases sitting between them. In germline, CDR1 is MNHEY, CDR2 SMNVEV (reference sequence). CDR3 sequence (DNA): TGTGCCAGCAGCCTCCAGGGTGGGCAAGGCACAGATACGCAGTATTTT. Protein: CASSLQGGQGTDTQYF.

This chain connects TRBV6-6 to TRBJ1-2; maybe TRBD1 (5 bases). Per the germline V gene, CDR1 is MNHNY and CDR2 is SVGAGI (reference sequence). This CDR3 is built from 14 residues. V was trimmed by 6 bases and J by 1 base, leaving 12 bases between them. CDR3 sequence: CASSTPDSNYGYTF. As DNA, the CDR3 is TGTGCCAGCAGCACACCTGACAGTAACTATGGCTACACCTTC.

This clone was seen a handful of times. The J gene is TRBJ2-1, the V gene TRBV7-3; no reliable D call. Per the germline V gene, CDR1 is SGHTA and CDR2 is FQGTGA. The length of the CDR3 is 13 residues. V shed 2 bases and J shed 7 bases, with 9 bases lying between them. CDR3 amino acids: CASSLYRANEQFF. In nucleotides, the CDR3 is TGTGCCAGCAGCTTATATCGGGCTAATGAGCAGTTCTTC. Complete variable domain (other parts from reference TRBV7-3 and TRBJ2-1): GAGVSQTPSNKVTEKGKYVELRCDPISGHTALYWYRQSLGQGPEFLIYFQGTGAADDSGLPNDRFFAVRPEGSVSTLKIQRTERGDSAVYLCASSLYRANEQFFGPGTRLTVL.

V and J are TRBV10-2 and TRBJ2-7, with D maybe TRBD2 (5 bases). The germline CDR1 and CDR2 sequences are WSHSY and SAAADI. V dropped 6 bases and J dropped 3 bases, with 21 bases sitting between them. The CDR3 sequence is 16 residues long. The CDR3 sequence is CASRGSEGSLYYEQYF. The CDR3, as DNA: TGCGCCAGCAGGGGAAGTGAGGGATCACTCTACTACGAGCAGTACTTC.

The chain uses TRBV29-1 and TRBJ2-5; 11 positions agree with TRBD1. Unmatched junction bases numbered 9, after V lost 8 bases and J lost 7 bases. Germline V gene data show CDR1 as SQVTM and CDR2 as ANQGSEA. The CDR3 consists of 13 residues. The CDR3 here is CSTGQGDDRTQYF. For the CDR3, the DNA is TGCAGCACGGGACAGGGGGACGATAGGACCCAGTACTTC.

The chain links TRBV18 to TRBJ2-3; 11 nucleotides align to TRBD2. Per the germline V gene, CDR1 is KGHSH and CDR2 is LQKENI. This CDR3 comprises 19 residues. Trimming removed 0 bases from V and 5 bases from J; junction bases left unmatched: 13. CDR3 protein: CASSPPQHQLAGAGDTQYF. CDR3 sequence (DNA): TGTGCCAGCTCACCACCTCAGCACCAACTAGCGGGAGCGGGAGATACGCAGTATTTT.

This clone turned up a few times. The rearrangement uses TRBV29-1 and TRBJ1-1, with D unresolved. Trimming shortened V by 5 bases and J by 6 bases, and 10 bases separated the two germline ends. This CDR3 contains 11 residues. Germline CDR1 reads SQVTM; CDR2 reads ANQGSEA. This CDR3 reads CSVSDDAEAFF. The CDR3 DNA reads TGCAGCGTTTCTGACGACGCTGAAGCTTTCTTT.

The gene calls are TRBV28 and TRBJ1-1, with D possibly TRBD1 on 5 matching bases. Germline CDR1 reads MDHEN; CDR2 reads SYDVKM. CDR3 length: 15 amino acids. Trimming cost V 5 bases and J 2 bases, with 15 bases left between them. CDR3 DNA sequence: TGTGCCAGCAGTCATTCGGGACGGCCAAACACTGAAGCTTTCTTT. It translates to CASSHSGRPNTEAFF.

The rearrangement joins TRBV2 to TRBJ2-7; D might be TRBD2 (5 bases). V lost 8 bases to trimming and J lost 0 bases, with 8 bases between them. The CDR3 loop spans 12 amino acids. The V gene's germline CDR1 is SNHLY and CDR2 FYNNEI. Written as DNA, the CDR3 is TGTGCCAGCGCTAGCATCTCCTACGAGCAGTACTTC. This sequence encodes CASASISYEQYF.

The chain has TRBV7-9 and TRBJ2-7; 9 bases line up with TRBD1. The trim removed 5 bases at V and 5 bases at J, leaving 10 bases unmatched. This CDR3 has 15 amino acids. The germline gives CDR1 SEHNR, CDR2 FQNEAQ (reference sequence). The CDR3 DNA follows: TGTGCCAGCAGCACCAACCGGGACAGGGCGGACGAGCAGTACTTC. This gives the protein CASSTNRDRADEQYF.